This T cell receptor (beta chain) comes out of a study of T cells after posttransplantation cyclophosphamide (dated by TCRdb to 2016 to 2017). Looking at the study overall: Using TRB sequencing, the study followed how the T cell repertoire reconstituted after myeloablative bone marrow transplantation in which posttransplantation cyclophosphamide served as GVHD prophylaxis. Samples from a few dozen PTCy-treated patients, along with samples from 15 to 20 of their related bone marrow donors, underwent antigen receptor sequencing. Blood from all 34 PTCy patients with 1-year posttransplant specimens was subjected to TRB sequencing. In 3 patients, TRB sequencing was also performed on up to 3 more blood samples taken 2 to 5.2 years after transplant, and in several patients, pretransplant blood was also TRB-sequenced. Because TRA and TRB clonality correlated tightly in fewer than ten samples, the subsequent TCR analyses were limited to TRB only. Public TRB sequences were queried against a database of over 3,500 sequences associated with responses to pathogens, tumor antigens, self-antigens and alloantigens. Points the paper makes about the study in general: The TRB repertoires of T cells infiltrating skin or the GI tract showed only limited overlap with the TRB repertoires found in blood. Donor-recipient similarity was low at 1-2 months but increased during the first year, and donor CD8+ memory clones often dominated later blood repertoires. Across approximately 45 patients, recipient CMV seropositivity and CMV reactivation were highly associated with TRB clonality; PTCy diversity was similar to CNI/methotrexate controls.

The sample's treatment or condition label, decoded: high-dose cyclophosphamide on days +3 and +4 as single-agent GVHD prophylaxis. PTCy patients received busulfan and fludarabine conditioning, a related or unrelated marrow graft, and cyclophosphamide on days +3 and +4. PTCy-treated patients came from a prospective multi-institutional clinical trial. Mononuclear cells from peripheral blood and bone marrow were separated by Ficoll-Hypaque density centrifugation and then cryopreserved. TRB sequencing used genomic DNA with the immunoSEQ assay at survey resolution or the hsTCRB kit. In the source study's methods: The immunoSEQ software handled initial read processing, and the LymphoSeq R package was used for repertoire analyses. Clonality was calculated as 1 minus normalized Shannon entropy, and the Gini coefficient was also calculated for each TRB dataset. Phenotypes of unsorted samples were inferred by mapping TRB sequences from sorted subsets of the recipient or donor onto the same recipient's unsorted samples. The table comes from immuneACCESS by way of TCRdb, which keeps in-frame sequences with V and J called. Part of the clones is missing from these tables; in studies checked, under half for an unresolved V gene and the rest for unknown reasons. V and J calls and clone size are given by that table; D and trimming were obtained from the DNA. Here the sample has some 6,000 clones; 1.5% to 2% occur a single time. The leading ten clones occupy 25% to 30% of the sample.

Points on this clone: No cognate antigen has been identified for it. Base qualities are not recorded, but no much larger clone differs from it by a single base.

The sequenced sample was PBMCs, obtained just over 240 days after a stem cell transplant with posttransplant cyclophosphamide. The clonotype was recovered from a male patient between 25 and 40 years old who received an allogeneic stem cell transplant from a related donor, was CMV-positive, and had no GVHD. Following transplantation, part of the T cell population may be supplied by the graft donor rather than the patient.

The DNA sequence is TGCGCCAGCAGGGCAACGGACAGGGGCACTGAAGCTTTCTTT. Its coded protein is CASRATDRGTEAFF. This chain is built from TRBV10-2 and TRBJ1-1; TRBD1 fits 9 bases in the junction. The CDR1 and CDR2 encoded by the germline V gene are WSHSY and SAAADI. Its CDR3 holds 14 amino acids, cysteine through phenylalanine. Just the 42-base CDR3 DNA is kept, in frame starting at base 1. Trimming removed 6 bases from V and 4 bases from J; the gene matches leave 6 bases unexplained.